This TCR beta chain was captured by sequencing in a study of control samples from healthy donors and cancer patients. Using immunoSEQ multiplex PCR, the repertoire was profiled, and TCRdb retains in-frame clones only, with some absent. Of over 100,000 clones detected, just over 90% appear once; the ten largest clones hold 4.4%. This clone was picked up one time. This CDR3 is 14 amino acids long. Per the germline V gene, CDR1 is SGHRS and CDR2 is YFSETQ. V lost 0 bases, J lost 4 bases, and 10 bases lay in between. This TCR came from a human donor in good health. The donor label of this sample is uncertain. The chain has TRBV5-1 and TRBJ1-1; possibly TRBD1 for D (5 bases). Sequencing used blood. The CDR3 loop is CASSLDRRGTEAFF. The DNA for the CDR3 is TGCGCCAGCAGCTTGGACAGGAGGGGCACTGAAGCTTTCTTT.